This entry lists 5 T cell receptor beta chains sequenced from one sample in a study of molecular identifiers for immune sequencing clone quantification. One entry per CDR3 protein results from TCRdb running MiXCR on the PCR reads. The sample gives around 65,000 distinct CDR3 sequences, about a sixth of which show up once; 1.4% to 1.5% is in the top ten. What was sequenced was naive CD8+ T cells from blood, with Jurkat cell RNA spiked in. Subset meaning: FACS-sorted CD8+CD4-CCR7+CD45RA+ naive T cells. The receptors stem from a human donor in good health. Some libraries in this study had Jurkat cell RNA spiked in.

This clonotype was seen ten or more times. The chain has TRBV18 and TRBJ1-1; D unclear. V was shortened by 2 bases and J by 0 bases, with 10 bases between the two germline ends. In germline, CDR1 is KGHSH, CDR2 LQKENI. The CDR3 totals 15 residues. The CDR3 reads CASSPGSRMNTEAFF. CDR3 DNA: TGTGCCAGCTCACCAGGGTCCCGGATGAACACTGAAGCTTTCTTT. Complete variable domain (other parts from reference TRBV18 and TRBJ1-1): NAGVMQNPRHLVRRRGQEARLRCSPMKGHSHVYWYRQLPEEGLKFMVYLQKENIIDESGMPKERFSAEFPKEGPSILRIQQVVRGDSAAYFCASSPGSRMNTEAFFGQGTRLTVV.

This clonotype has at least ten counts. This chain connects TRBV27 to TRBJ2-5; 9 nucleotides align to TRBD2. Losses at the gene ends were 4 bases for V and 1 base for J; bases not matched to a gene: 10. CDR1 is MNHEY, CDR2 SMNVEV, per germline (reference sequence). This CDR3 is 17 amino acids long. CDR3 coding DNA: TGTGCCAGCAGTTCCCTGGTTGCGGGAGGGCTCCAAGAGACCCAGTACTTC. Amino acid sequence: CASSSLVAGGLQETQYF.

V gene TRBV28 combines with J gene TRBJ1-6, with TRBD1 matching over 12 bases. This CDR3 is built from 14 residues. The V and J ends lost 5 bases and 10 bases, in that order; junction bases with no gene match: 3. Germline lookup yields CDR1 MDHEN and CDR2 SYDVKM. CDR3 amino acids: CASSHGTGGSPLHF. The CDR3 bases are TGTGCCAGCAGTCATGGGACAGGGGGCTCACCCCTCCACTTT.

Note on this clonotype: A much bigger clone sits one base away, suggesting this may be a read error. CDR3 region: CSAIKQGGGYERYF. The CDR3 bases are TGCAGTGCTATCAAACAGGGGGGAGGCTACGAGCGGTACTTC. The chain combines TRBV20-1 with TRBJ2-7; 8 bases fit TRBD1. CDR1 and CDR2 from the germline V gene are DFQATT and SNEGSKA (reference sequence). The CDR3 is 14 amino acids.

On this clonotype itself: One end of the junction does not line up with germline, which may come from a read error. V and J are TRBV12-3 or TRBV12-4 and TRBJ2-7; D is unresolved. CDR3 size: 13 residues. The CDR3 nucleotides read TGTGCCAGCAGTTTAAACCCCTCCTACGGGCAGTACTTC. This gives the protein CASSLNPSYGQYF.